A selection of T cell receptor beta chains follows, all from one sample in a study of T cells in localized non-small cell lung cancer. Sequencing was performed with immunoSEQ multiplex PCR; in TCRdb, only in-frame clones are kept and a portion is missing. The sample holds several thousand clones, around 40% seen once. The input for sequencing was lung tumor tissue, taken before any cancer treatment. These receptors all stem from a man between 35 and 75 years old with stage III lung adenocarcinoma. Both conserved end residues are part of each CDR3. D genes are given only for firm matches. The listing skips clone size in some rows; elsewhere it reads once, few, many or a size class.

.	TRBV10-2	few	TRBJ2-3	15	CASSESLSGADTQYF	TGCGCCAGCAGTGAGTCCCTTAGTGGTGCCGATACGCAGTATTTT
.	TRBV6-8	many	TRBJ1-5	15	CAISAEGMGNQPQHF	TGTGCCATCAGTGCCGAGGGGATGGGAAATCAGCCCCAGCATTTT
.	TRBV6-4	few	TRBJ2-3	11	CARTSTDTQYF	TGTGCCAGGACTAGCACAGATACGCAGTATTTT
TRBD1	TRBV29-1	.	TRBJ2-2	13	CSSQTGEAGELFF	TGCAGCTCCCAGACAGGGGAAGCCGGGGAGCTGTTTTTT
.	TRBV30	.	TRBJ1-1	13	CAWSVGGNTEAFF	TGTGCCTGGAGTGTAGGGGGGAACACTGAAGCTTTCTTT
.	TRBV11-3	.	TRBJ1-2	14	CASSLGTASYGYIF	TGTGCCAGCAGCTTGGGGACGGCCAGCTATGGCTACATCTTC
TRBD1	TRBV18	.	TRBJ1-5	15	CASSPGQGLNQPQHF	TGTGCCAGCTCACCGGGACAGGGTCTCAATCAGCCCCAGCATTTT
.	TRBV30	.	TRBJ1-2	12	CAWGGQGFGYTF	TGTGCCTGGGGTGGGCAGGGGTTTGGCTACACCTTC
.	TRBV18	few	TRBJ2-3	16	CASSPPSGDSTDTQYF	TGTGCCAGCTCACCACCTAGCGGAGATAGCACAGATACGCAGTATTTT
.	TRBV29-1	medium-sized	TRBJ2-7	13	CSVASDSAYEQYF	TGCAGCGTTGCGTCGGACAGTGCCTACGAGCAGTACTTC
.	TRBV9	few	TRBJ2-7	13	CASSEAPQGSPHF	TGTGCCAGCAGTGAAGCGCCTCAGGGTTCTCCACACTTC
TRBD1	TRBV18	.	TRBJ2-3	15	CASSPPPGQEWTQYF	TGTGCCAGCTCACCACCCCCGGGACAGGAGTGGACGCAGTATTTT
.	TRBV19	.	TRBJ1-2	13	CASSIAQGHGYTF	TGTGCCAGTAGTATAGCCCAGGGTCACGGCTACACCTTC
.	TRBV19	.	TRBJ1-2	14	CASKVRQGGYGYTF	TGTGCCAGTAAGGTCCGGCAGGGAGGATATGGCTACACCTTC
TRBD1	TRBV18	.	TRBJ1-5	14	CATRPGGGNQPQHF	TGTGCCACCCGACCAGGGGGAGGCAATCAGCCCCAGCATTTT
.	TRBV19	.	TRBJ1-5	15	CASSLLGYSNQPQHF	TGTGCCAGTAGTTTGCTGGGGTACAGCAATCAGCCCCAGCATTTT
TRBD1	TRBV6-1	.	TRBJ1-2	18	CASSEAPTGGSANYGYTF	TGTGCCAGCAGTGAAGCGCCGACAGGGGGCTCGGCTAACTATGGCTACACCTTC
TRBD2	TRBV11-3	medium-sized	TRBJ2-5	16	CASSPEGSGGKETQYF	TGTGCCAGCAGCCCCGAGGGAAGCGGGGGTAAGGAGACCCAGTACTTC
.	TRBV23-1	.	TRBJ2-7	16	CASSPPAPVGTYEQYF	TGCGCCAGCAGCCCTCCGGCCCCGGTTGGTACCTACGAGCAGTACTTC
.	TRBV30	.	TRBJ1-4	15	CAWSVGLVRAEKLFF	TGTGCCTGGAGTGTCGGCCTGGTGCGGGCTGAAAAACTGTTTTTT
.	TRBV18	.	TRBJ1-4	15	CASSNRSGANEKLFF	TGTGCCAGCTCAAATCGTTCAGGGGCTAATGAAAAACTGTTTTTT
.	TRBV15	.	TRBJ1-1	15	CATSREVREDTEAFF	TGTGCCACCAGCAGAGAGGTCAGGGAGGACACTGAAGCTTTCTTT
TRBD2	TRBV9	medium-sized	TRBJ2-7	19	CASSGFPPGLAGEEDEQYF	TGTGCCAGCAGTGGCTTTCCTCCGGGACTAGCGGGAGAGGAAGACGAGCAGTACTTC
.	TRBV16	.	TRBJ1-5	12	CASSRGDQPQHF	TGTGCCAGCAGCCGGGGGGATCAGCCCCAGCATTTT
.	TRBV15	.	TRBJ1-1	15	CATSTPELKNHEAFF	TGTGCCACCAGCACCCCAGAGTTGAAAAATCACGAAGCTTTCTTT
.	TRBV9	.	TRBJ1-2	16	CASSVVSDVSGYGYTF	TGTGCCAGCAGCGTAGTCTCGGACGTCAGTGGCTATGGCTACACCTTC
.	TRBV29-1	once	TRBJ2-5	14	CSVEARGGGETQYF	TGCAGCGTTGAGGCCAGGGGTGGCGGCGAGACCCAGTACTTC
.	TRBV14	.	TRBJ1-2	14	CASSQDRDSYGYTF	TGTGCCAGCAGCCAAGACCGGGACTCCTATGGCTACACCTTC
.	TRBV11-3	.	TRBJ1-3	15	CASSSKMNSGNTIYF	TGTGCCAGCAGCTCCAAAATGAACTCTGGAAACACCATATATTTT
.	TRBV11-3	.	TRBJ2-1	17	CASSLYLAGLSYNEQFF	TGTGCCAGCAGCTTATACTTGGCAGGACTCTCCTACAATGAGCAGTTCTTC
TRBD2	TRBV11-3	.	TRBJ2-1	16	CASSLRTSGESNEQFF	TGTGCCAGCAGCCTGCGGACTAGCGGGGAATCCAATGAGCAGTTCTTC
TRBD1	TRBV12-5	few	TRBJ1-5	15	CASGHGTGGDQPQHF	TGTGCTAGTGGTCATGGGACAGGCGGAGACCAGCCCCAGCATTTT
.	TRBV18	.	TRBJ1-3	19	CASSPPFRGRQNYGYTIYF	TGTGCCAGCTCACCACCGTTCAGGGGCCGGCAAAATTACGGTTACACCATATATTTT
.	TRBV9	.	TRBJ1-1	13	CASSANLWTEAFF	TGTGCCAGCAGCGCCAACTTGTGGACTGAAGCTTTCTTT
.	TRBV19	.	TRBJ1-1	14	CASSITVTSTEAFF	TGTGCCAGTAGTATCACCGTAACGAGCACTGAAGCTTTCTTT
.	TRBV12-5	few	TRBJ1-1	12	CASGEGNTEAFF	TGTGCCAGTGGGGAAGGGAACACTGAAGCTTTCTTT
.	TRBV18	.	TRBJ1-6	15	CASSQQEAANSPLHF	TGTGCCAGCTCACAACAAGAGGCGGCTAATTCACCCCTCCACTTT
.	TRBV12-5	few	TRBJ1-2	12	CASTSSLYGYTF	TGTGCCAGCACCTCCTCCCTCTATGGCTACACCTTC
TRBD1	TRBV6-8	.	TRBJ2-7	12	CAIARGQGEQYF	TGTGCCATCGCCAGGGGGCAAGGCGAGCAGTACTTC
TRBD2	TRBV11-3	.	TRBJ2-7	15	CASSYHLAGAYEQYF	TGTGCCAGCAGCTACCATCTAGCGGGGGCGTACGAGCAGTACTTC
.	TRBV30	.	TRBJ1-2	13	CAWNSDGDYGYTF	TGTGCCTGGAATTCGGACGGGGACTATGGCTACACCTTC
TRBD2	TRBV11-3	many	TRBJ2-3	17	CASSFSLAGVGLDTQYF	TGTGCCAGCAGCTTTAGTCTAGCGGGAGTGGGGTTGGATACGCAGTATTTT